The clone carrying this T cell receptor beta chain appeared many times. These data belong to a study of blood T cells in healthy people across ages. Germline lookup yields CDR1 SGDLS and CDR2 YYNGEE. J was trimmed by 2 bases and V by 5 bases; bases with no gene match: 6. CDR3 length: 15 residues. A J-beta primer mix and a sample-barcoded 5' primer were used in a second PCR of about 7 to 12 cycles. All samples gave at least 2.5 million CDR3-containing paired-end reads. TCRdb redid the calling of the 5' RACE reads with MiXCR, one entry per CDR3 protein. The sample carries about 840,000 distinct CDR3 sequences, under 35% recorded once. Researchers collected around 10 milliliters of peripheral blood from every single donor. The same specimen was also included in a second study, on T cells of mothers and their children. As that study records: For each mother, over 10 million TCR beta CDR3 reads were obtained, and for each child, around 3 million. Inherited differences only slightly affect thymic shaping of TCR recombination output.

Sequencing was done on a sample of blood. The origin of this receptor is a woman between 40 and 55 years old in good health. This chain links TRBV9 with TRBJ2-7; 11 bases map to TRBD2. As DNA, the CDR3 is TGTGCCAGCAGTGCCGGGACTAGCGGCCCCTACGAGCAGTACTTC. This gives the protein CASSAGTSGPYEQYF.